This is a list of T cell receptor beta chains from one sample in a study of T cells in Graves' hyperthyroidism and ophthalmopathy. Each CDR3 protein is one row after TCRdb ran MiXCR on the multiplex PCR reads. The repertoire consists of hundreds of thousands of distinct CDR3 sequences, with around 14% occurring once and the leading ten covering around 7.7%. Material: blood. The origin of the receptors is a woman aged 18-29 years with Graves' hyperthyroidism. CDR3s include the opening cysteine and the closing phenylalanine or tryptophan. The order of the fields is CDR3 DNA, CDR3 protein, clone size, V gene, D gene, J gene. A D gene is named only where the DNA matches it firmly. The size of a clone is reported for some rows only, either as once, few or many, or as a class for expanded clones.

TGCGCCAGCAGGCAATCAGGGGCGCCCAGCTATAATTCACCCCTCCACTTT CASRQSGAPSYNSPLHF few TRBV4-1 . TRBJ1-6
TGTGCCAGCAGCGCTACAGGGAGGGGGACCCAGTACTTC CASSATGRGTQYF . TRBV2 . TRBJ2-5
TGTGCCAGCAGCCCGAGGGCCCGGTGGAACACTGAAGCTTTCTTT CASSPRARWNTEAFF many TRBV7-6 . TRBJ1-1
TGTGCCAGCAGCCGGGGGGAGGGTCCCACCTACAATGAGCAGTTCTTC CASSRGEGPTYNEQFF . TRBV4-2 TRBD2 TRBJ2-1
TGTGCCTCCGGGAGTTGGGAGACCCAGTACTTC CASGSWETQYF many TRBV12-3/TRBV12-4 . TRBJ2-5
TGTGCCAGCAGCTACCCCCGGGGGGCCTACAATGAGCAGTTCTTC CASSYPRGAYNEQFF . TRBV6-1 TRBD2 TRBJ2-1
TGTGCCAGCAGCCAAGTGTCAACCAATGAGCAGTTCTTC CASSQVSTNEQFF many TRBV4-2 . TRBJ2-1
TGTGCCAGCAGCCAAGGACAGGGATACGGCTACACCTTC CASSQGQGYGYTF many TRBV7-8 TRBD1 TRBJ1-2
TGCAGTGCTAGGTATACGGACAGGGGTTTAATCGAAGCTTTCTTT CSARYTDRGLIEAFF many TRBV20-1 TRBD1 TRBJ1-1
TGTGCCAGCGAATTAGAGGGGTTCGGTGGCTACACCTTC CASELEGFGGYTF many TRBV12-3/TRBV12-4 . TRBJ1-2
TGCGCCAGCAGCCAAGGTCACGCGTCGGGGGGGAAATCTATTACGCAGTATTTT CASSQGHASGGKSITQYF . TRBV4-1 TRBD2 TRBJ2-3
TGTGCCATCAGTGAGACTAGCGGGGGGGCCCGGGGTACGCAGTATTTT CAISETSGGARGTQYF many TRBV10-3 TRBD2 TRBJ2-3
TGTGCCAGCAGCCAAGATGAGCGCGGGGGGGCCCGAGAGCAGTTCTTC CASSQDERGGAREQFF . TRBV14 TRBD2 TRBJ2-1
TGTGCCATCAGTGTGACTAGCGGGGGAGGCCACAATGAGCAGTTCTTC CAISVTSGGGHNEQFF . TRBV10-3 TRBD2 TRBJ2-1
TGTGCCAGCAGCTTTCCCCCGGGAACTAGCGGGGTTGGCATTCAGTACTTC CASSFPPGTSGVGIQYF . TRBV7-9 TRBD2 TRBJ2-4
TGCAGTGTTTGGAGGGCCCTCGGGGGAGAGACCCAGTACTTC CSVWRALGGETQYF many TRBV20-1 . TRBJ2-5
TGCAGCGTGGCTAGCAGGGCCCAAGAGACCCAGTACTTC CSVASRAQETQYF many TRBV29-1 . TRBJ2-5
TGTGCCAGTAGAGACCCTGGCGGGACGAAAAACACTGAAGCTTTCTTT CASRDPGGTKNTEAFF once TRBV19 . TRBJ1-1
TGTGCCAGTCTCCCCCCAGGGATGCGGGACTATGGCTACACCTTC CASLPPGMRDYGYTF few TRBV19 . TRBJ1-2
TGTGCCACCAGTGATAAGACAACCATAGGATTCCAGTACTTC CATSDKTTIGFQYF many TRBV24-1 . TRBJ2-5
TGTGCCAGCAGCTTAGTGCCCCCGGGACTAGCGTCCATCTACGAGCAGTACTTC CASSLVPPGLASIYEQYF . TRBV7-2 TRBD2 TRBJ2-7
TGTGCCAGCAGCCTCGGGGGGGGGGCGAGTTGGCAGCCCCAGCATTTT CASSLGGGASWQPQHF many TRBV7-2 . TRBJ1-5
TGTGCCAGCAGCTTAGGGGCCTACACCGGGGAGCTGTTTTTT CASSLGAYTGELFF . TRBV11-3 . TRBJ2-2
TGTGCCAGCAGTTATTGGCTAGCGGGATACGAGCAGTACTTC CASSYWLAGYEQYF many TRBV6-2/TRBV6-3 TRBD2 TRBJ2-7
TGTGCCAGCAGCTACTCCCAGGGTAACGGGGAGCTGTTTTTT CASSYSQGNGELFF many TRBV7-8 . TRBJ2-2
TGTGCCAGTAGTACGTCCCCGGGACAGGGATTCTATGGCTACACCTTC CASSTSPGQGFYGYTF . TRBV19 TRBD1 TRBJ1-2
TGCGCCAGCAGCCCAGGACAGGGGACGAGCACCGGGGAGCTGTTTTTT CASSPGQGTSTGELFF many TRBV5-1 TRBD1 TRBJ2-2
TGCGCCAGCAACCTGACCCAACAAGCCTACAATGAGCAGTTCTTC CASNLTQQAYNEQFF . TRBV10-2 . TRBJ2-1
TGTGCCAGCAGCCCGGGGAGGCCAGACCTCTACGAGCAGTACTTC CASSPGRPDLYEQYF many TRBV7-6 . TRBJ2-7
TGCGCCAGCAGCGCAGCCCCCTACGGAAATACGCAGTATTTT CASSAAPYGNTQYF many TRBV5-1 . TRBJ2-3
TGTGCCAGCAGCTTAGGGGGGCAATTTGGCTACACCTTC CASSLGGQFGYTF few TRBV7-9 . TRBJ1-2
TGTGCCAGCAGCTTTGACAGGGCCCACGAGCAGTACTTC CASSFDRAHEQYF many TRBV7-8 TRBD1 TRBJ2-7
TGCAGCGTTGAGTTAAAGGCCCGAATGAGGACTGAAGCTTTCTTT CSVELKARMRTEAFF many TRBV29-1 . TRBJ1-1
TGTGCCATCAGTGAGCTAGCGGGAAGTTCTTACAATGAGCAGTTCTTC CAISELAGSSYNEQFF . TRBV10-3 TRBD2 TRBJ2-1
TGTGCCAGCAGCTTGGGGAGGGGGGACTACAATGAGCAGTTCTTC CASSLGRGDYNEQFF many TRBV5-5 . TRBJ2-1
TGCAGTGCTACGGGGACAGGGGCTAGCAATCAGCCCCAGCATTTT CSATGTGASNQPQHF few TRBV20-1 TRBD1 TRBJ1-5
TGTGCCAGCAGTGTCGGCGGGAGGGCCGACGAGCAGTACTTC CASSVGGRADEQYF many TRBV2 TRBD2 TRBJ2-7
TGTGCCAGCAGCATTCAGACGAATAGCAATCAGCCCCAGCATTTT CASSIQTNSNQPQHF many TRBV5-5 . TRBJ1-5
TGTGCCAGCAGCCAAGACCCGGGACTAGCGGATCGTGAGCAGTTCTTC CASSQDPGLADREQFF many TRBV3-1 TRBD2 TRBJ2-1
TGTGCCACCCAGGGACAGGGGCCTCAAGAGACCCAGTACTTC CATQGQGPQETQYF many TRBV10-3 TRBD1 TRBJ2-5
TGTGCCAGCAGCTTGGGACAGATCTACAATGAGCAGTTCTTC CASSLGQIYNEQFF many TRBV7-9 TRBD1 TRBJ2-1
TGTGCCAGCTCACGGGGACAGAGGGAGACCCAGTACTTC CASSRGQRETQYF many TRBV18 TRBD1 TRBJ2-5